The subject of this entry is one TCR beta chain. Its antigen is currently unknown. The data were taken from a study of T cells expressing NK-cell markers. Study in general: Sorted CD3+CD56+NKG2C+, CD3+CD56+NKG2C- and CD3+CD56-NKG2C+ T cells provided the TCR beta repertoires. Regarding the study as a whole: The study found these clonotypes also leading the CD3+CD56-NKG2C+ fraction in four donors. Of the CD8+ T cell pool in five or six donors, roughly 1.0-8% was accounted for by dominant NKG2C+ clonotypes.

The CDR3 loop spans 16 amino acids. Germline lookup yields CDR1 SGHRS and CDR2 YFSETQ. TCRdb re-called the 5' RACE reads; every CDR3 protein appears as one record, without DNA. The record lists roughly 160,000 distinct CDR3 sequences, of which the ten most abundant hold approximately 17%. The chain joins TRBV5-1 to TRBJ2-7; TCRdb's D call, TRBD2, is unchecked because there is no DNA. Sequenced: blood T cells: a sorted CD56 or NKG2C T cell subset, CD4+ or CD8+ T cells, or bulk PBMC T cells (not recorded which). The source of this sequence is a woman between 18 and 69 years old in good health. The CDR3 loop is CASSLAPAGGIYEQYF.